One and the same sample provided the 9 T cell receptor beta chains below, sequenced in a study of blood T cell repertoires in COVID-19. Measured with immunoSEQ multiplex PCR; TCRdb has only the in-frame clones, and not every one. The table has approximately 300,000 clones, 80% to 90% seen once; the top ten hold over 5%. The sample consisted of peripheral blood. Source of these receptors: a woman aged 50 to 60 with COVID-19, enrolled during active disease.

This clone appeared a single time. The chain combines TRBV6-1 with TRBJ1-1; D is perhaps TRBD1 (6 bases). Germline loops: CDR1 MNHNS, CDR2 SASEGT. V gave up 2 bases and J gave up 6 bases, with 13 bases separating them. The CDR3 is made up of 14 amino acids. The CDR3 DNA reads as TGTGCCAGCAGTGAAACTGGGGGGGCCTCTGAAGCTTTCTTT. Translation: CASSETGGASEAFF.

The chain has TRBV7-9 and TRBJ1-1, with TRBD1 matching 10 bases. This CDR3 spans 15 amino acids. Germline CDR1 reads SEHNR; CDR2 reads FQNEAQ (reference sequence). Losses at the gene ends were 3 bases for V and 3 bases for J; bases not matched to a gene: 4. CDR3 protein: CASSLRTGGYTEAFF. CDR3 nucleotide sequence: TGTGCCAGCAGCTTGCGGACAGGGGGGTACACTGAAGCTTTCTTT.

V is TRBV29-1 and J is TRBJ1-2; 7 bases match TRBD1. Losses at the gene ends were 4 bases for V and 6 bases for J; bases not matched to a gene: 8. CDR1 and CDR2 (germline): SQVTM, ANQGSEA. The CDR3 runs to 13 residues. CDR3 region: CSVVTTGSHGYTF. CDR3 coding DNA: TGCAGCGTTGTGACGACAGGGTCTCATGGCTACACCTTC.

V gene TRBV9 combines with J gene TRBJ2-1, with 9 nucleotides matching TRBD2. CDR1 is SGDLS and CDR2 is YYNGEE in the germline V gene. The CDR3 has 20 amino acids. V shed 3 bases and J 6 bases; nucleotides not matched to a gene: 22. The CDR3 DNA reads TGTGCCAGCAGCGCCATGACGGGTTGGAGCGGGAGGTCTATGGGCAATGAGCAGTTCTTC. Its translation is CASSAMTGWSGRSMGNEQFF.

J is TRBJ1-5 and V is TRBV4-3, with a weak D call TRBD1 (5 bases). The CDR3 covers 15 residues. V lost 0 bases to trimming and J lost 7 bases, with 13 bases between them. The germline V gene encodes CDR1 LGHNA and CDR2 YSLEER. CDR3 loop: CASSQDTKGSQPQHF. CDR3 DNA sequence: TGCGCCAGCAGCCAAGATACGAAGGGGTCGCAGCCCCAGCATTTT.

V is TRBV27 and J is TRBJ1-1; 10 bases are shared with TRBD1. Germline V lookup: CDR1 MNHEY, CDR2 SMNVEV (reference sequence). This CDR3 has 14 residues. V lost 4 bases to trimming and J lost 4 bases; unmatched junction nucleotides: 3. DNA for the CDR3: TGTGCCAGCAGTTGGGGACAGGGGCCCACTGAAGCTTTCTTT. Encoded protein: CASSWGQGPTEAFF.

J is TRBJ2-7 and V is TRBV3-1 (or the pseudogene TRBV3-2); 10 bases fit TRBD2. The germline V gene has CDR1 LGHDT and CDR2 YNNKEL (reference sequence). Trimming cost V 4 bases and J 7 bases; bases outside gene matches: 7. This CDR3 contains 14 residues. Here the CDR3 DNA reads TGTGCCAGCAGCCGGCTAGCGGGAGTTAGGGAGCAGTACTTC. It yields the protein CASSRLAGVREQYF.

V is TRBV12-5 and J is TRBJ1-5; TRBD1 might be the D (5 bases). Looked up from germline, CDR1 is LGHNT and CDR2 is FRNRAP. This CDR3 contains 18 residues. Between the trimmed V and J ends, which lost 0 bases and 2 bases, there was a span of 17 bases. The chain's CDR3 is CASGLVHHRGSGNQPQHF. The CDR3 nucleotides read TGTGCTAGTGGTTTGGTACATCATAGGGGTTCGGGCAATCAGCCCCAGCATTTT. Based on the CDR3 plus reference TRBV12-5 and TRBJ1-5, the full variable domain is DARVTQTPRHKVTEMGQEVTMRCQPILGHNTVFWYRQTMMQGLELLAYFRNRAPLDDSGMPKDRFSAEMPDATLATLKIQPSEPRDSAVYFCASGLVHHRGSGNQPQHFGDGTRLSIL.

The genes are TRBV10-3 and TRBJ2-7; 8 bases match TRBD1. The V and J ends lost 5 bases and 1 base, in that order; junction bases with no gene match: 1. Germline loops: CDR1 ENHRY, CDR2 SYGVKD. The CDR3 covers 13 residues. CDR3 sequence: CAISRQGSYEQYF. DNA of the CDR3: TGTGCCATCAGTAGACAGGGGTCCTACGAGCAGTACTTC.